This T cell receptor (beta chain) was captured by sequencing in a study of blood T cells in healthy people across ages. Study-wide findings and caveats: Diversity estimates drawn from one million T cells were deemed underestimates.

The second PCR ran about 6 to 12 cycles with a sample-barcoded 5' primer and J-beta primers. Every cDNA molecule carried a tag from a template-switch adaptor bearing 12 random nucleotides. TCRdb reanalysed the 5' RACE reads using MiXCR and keeps one entry per CDR3 protein. The table records 1.4 million or so distinct CDR3 sequences, around 40% of them present only once. Looked up from germline, CDR1 is MNHEY and CDR2 is SVGAGI. Trimming cost V 0 bases and J 10 bases, with 19 bases left between them. CDR3 length equals 16 residues. Healthy Russian Caucasian donors spanned ages about 6 to 95 years. Regarding this clonotype: What it binds is unknown.

This clonotype was obtained from a woman younger than 35 in good health. Sequenced: blood. The chain joins TRBV6-5 to TRBJ2-1; D is unresolved. In DNA, the CDR3 is TGTGCCAGCAGTTACTCTCACTACGCACTGAGTTACGAGCAGTTCTTC. Protein sequence: CASSYSHYALSYEQFF.